This record looks at one T cell receptor (beta chain) sequence and its context. Its antigen is unidentified. This sample is drawn from a study of CD4 T cells in relation to SARS-CoV-2 and coronaviruses. Before the COVID-19 pandemic, during about 2011-2019, CD4+ T cells were taken from unexposed donors. The cells were cultured for approximately 10 days before CD4+ T cells were isolated. Unexposed-donor CD4+ T cells were probed with SARS-CoV-2 S/N and four cold-coronavirus spikes, cells permitting. The study's findings and limits: Each donor contributed either pre-pandemic or post-infection samples, not both.

The V and J ends lost 1 base and 4 bases, in that order; junction bases with no gene match: 5. Germline CDR1 is SEHNR and CDR2 is FQNEAQ (reference sequence). The CDR3 extends over 16 amino acids. Sequenced by immunoSEQ multiplex PCR; TCRdb stores in-frame clones only, minus some. Here the sample spans about 23,000 clones, under 80% being singletons. The chain couples TRBV7-9 to TRBJ1-5; 9 nucleotides align to TRBD1. The receptor was isolated from a human donor in good health. Sequencing was performed on CD4+ T cells from PBMCs, cultured in vitro. The chain's CDR3 is CASSLGQGVKNQPQHF. CDR3 DNA sequence: TGTGCCAGCAGCTTAGGACAGGGGGTAAAAAATCAGCCCCAGCATTTT. Full variable domain (missing parts from reference TRBV7-9 and TRBJ1-5): DTGVSQNPRHKITKRGQNVTFRCDPISEHNRLYWYRQTLGQGPEFLTYFQNEAQLEKSRLLSDRFSAERPKGSFSTLEIQRTEQGDSAMYLCASSLGQGVKNQPQHFGDGTRLSIL.